This T cell receptor beta chain was captured by sequencing in a study of shared clonotypes between healthy human individuals. Study-level points and caveats: It was the non-shared clonotypes that had lower generation probabilities than clonotypes shared by all four donors. Incompleteness in sorted-subset sequencing, despite large depth, was shown by rarefaction.

Concerning this clone: Its antigen is as yet unknown.

An even split of each subset's genomic DNA across several immunoSEQ plates was performed. Study processing details: ImmunoSEQ sequences covered only the junction and lacked quality scores; filtering therefore differed. Libraries were prepared by immunoSEQ multiplex PCR; TCRdb keeps only in-frame clonotypes and omits some of them. V, J and clone size reflect that table, while D and trimming were determined from the DNA. Among approximately 250,000 clones listed, about 65% were seen once. The clonotype comes from a man younger than 45 in good health. Sequences were obtained from memory CD4+ T cells sorted from blood. Noted subset: CD45RA-negative fraction.

The CDR3 sequence: CSGGSYNEQFF. The CDR3 DNA reads TGCAGCGGGGGATCCTACAATGAGCAGTTCTTC. This sequence joins TRBV20-1 and TRBJ2-1; TRBD2 is a possible D gene (6 bases). Germline values: CDR1 DFQATT, CDR2 SNEGSKA (reference sequence). The CDR3 runs 11 residues.